This entry describes one T cell receptor beta chain. Its antigen is still unknown. The sample originates from a study of OX40 agonist ivuxolimab in advanced cancers. In the study overall: Those treated in dose escalation had hepatocellular carcinoma, melanoma, renal cell cancer or head and neck cancer. Aged about 23 to 80 with a mean of 60 years, they were 75% to 85% male.

Patients with autoimmune history or systemic immunosuppression were excluded. The method was immunoSEQ multiplex PCR; TCRdb's version includes in-frame clones alone and lacks a portion of them. The sample has approximately 87,000 clones; 88% are singletons. Study-wide results and limits: By week 6 at 0.1 to 3.0 mg/kg, blood CD4+ and CD8+ T cells had expanded clonally.

This specimen consisted of CD4+ or CD8+ T cells sorted from blood, obtained in a trial of the OX40 agonist ivuxolimab. This TCR derives from an adult with an advanced solid tumor such as melanoma, head and neck, liver or kidney cancer.

The CDR3 bases are TGTGCCAGCAGTAAGAGCATGAACACTGAAGCTTTCTTT. Translated: CASSKSMNTEAFF. V usage is TRBV6-4 and J usage is TRBJ1-1, with no clear D. The CDR3 contains 13 residues. With 5 bases removed from V and 0 bases from J, the gap between germline ends came to 7 bases. CDR1 is MRHNA, CDR2 SNTAGT, per germline.